What follows are 23 T cell receptor beta chains derived from one specimen sequenced in a study of shared clonotypes between healthy human individuals. Assay used: immunoSEQ multiplex PCR; TCRdb lists only in-frame clones, some missing. The table lists roughly 2.6 million clones, over 85% of them singletons. Sample: naive CD4+ T cells sorted from blood. Subset reported: CD45RA+ positively selected. These receptors originate from a man younger than 35 in good health.

This chain connects TRBV5-1 to TRBJ2-4; D is undetermined. This CDR3 comprises 13 residues. Germline loops: CDR1 SGHRS, CDR2 YFSETQ. The ends were cut back, 2 bases at V and 9 bases at J, with 12 bases in the middle. CDR3 sequence (DNA): TGCGCCAGCAGCTTAGACGTGGATGGCATTCAGTACTTC. It is translated as CASSLDVDGIQYF.

With respect to this clone: The identical CDR3 is also encoded by other nucleotide sequences in the sample. The chain is built from TRBV5-4 and TRBJ2-5; 9 nucleotides align to TRBD1. Germline-derived CDR1 and CDR2 are SGHNT and YYREEE (reference sequence). This CDR3 comprises 14 residues. V was clipped by 0 bases and J by 3 bases; unmatched bases: 0. The CDR3 here is CASSLGDREETQYF. The DNA for the CDR3 is TGTGCCAGCAGCTTGGGGGACAGGGAAGAGACCCAGTACTTC.

The chain links TRBV28 to TRBJ2-3; 8 bases match TRBD1. Trimming removed 2 bases from V and 2 bases from J; junction bases left unmatched: 6. The CDR3 loop spans 16 amino acids. Germline V lookup: CDR1 MDHEN, CDR2 SYDVKM. The CDR3 reads CASSLTGTGVTDTQYF. CDR3 nucleotide sequence: TGTGCCAGCAGTTTAACCGGGACAGGAGTCACAGATACGCAGTATTTT.

This chain connects TRBV2 to TRBJ2-2; 13 nucleotides align to TRBD2. The CDR3 length is 15 residues. V shed 4 bases and J 7 bases; nucleotides not matched to a gene: 3. The germline CDR1 and CDR2 sequences are SNHLY and FYNNEI. In DNA form, the CDR3 reads TGTGCCAGCAGTGTCAGGACTAGCGGGGGCGGGGAGCTGTTTTTT. Translating it yields CASSVRTSGGGELFF.

This rearrangement joins TRBV2 to TRBJ1-6; D call uncertain. The CDR3 is made up of 15 amino acids. The V end was cut by 6 bases, the J end by 10 bases, with 19 bases between. From germline, CDR1 is SNHLY and CDR2 FYNNEI. This chain's CDR3 is CASSDTPLMGSPLHF. CDR3 DNA sequence: TGTGCCAGCAGCGATACCCCACTAATGGGATCACCCCTCCACTTT.

This clone was observed a handful of times. The rearrangement links TRBV6-5 to TRBJ1-1; D not certain. V gave up 4 bases and J gave up 4 bases, with 7 bases separating them. This CDR3 spans 12 amino acids. Germline V lookup: CDR1 MNHEY, CDR2 SVGAGI. In DNA form, the CDR3 reads TGTGCCAGCAGTTCCGTGGCCACTGAAGCTTTCTTT. Protein: CASSSVATEAFF.

This chain connects TRBV6-5 to TRBJ1-6; D remains ambiguous. From germline, CDR1 is MNHEY and CDR2 SVGAGI. V was clipped by 7 bases and J by 6 bases, with 16 bases between them. There are 15 residues in the CDR3. The CDR3 DNA follows: TGTGCCAGCAAAACGATGGGTCTCGGTAATTCACCCCTCCACTTT. Protein product: CASKTMGLGNSPLHF.

CDR3 protein: CASSLVSGERGYTF. Here the CDR3 DNA reads TGTGCCAGCAGTTTGGTGTCAGGGGAGAGGGGCTACACCTTC. The rearrangement uses TRBV28 and TRBJ1-2; D possibly corresponds to TRBD1 (6 bases). V was trimmed by 3 bases and J by 8 bases, leaving 16 bases between them. The CDR3 has 14 amino acids. CDR1 is MDHEN, CDR2 SYDVKM, per germline.

For this clone: Other DNA variants within this sample encode the same CDR3. The chain has TRBV6-5 and TRBJ2-7; D might be TRBD1 (7 bases). V dropped 2 bases and J dropped 2 bases, with 10 bases sitting between them. Per the germline V gene, CDR1 is MNHEY and CDR2 is SVGAGI. This CDR3 spans 14 amino acids. The CDR3 sequence is CASSYGGGTYEQYF. The CDR3 DNA sequence: TGTGCCAGCAGTTACGGAGGGGGCACCTACGAGCAGTACTTC.

This clone is a singleton in its sample. J is TRBJ2-3 and V is TRBV9; 10 bases align to TRBD2. V trimming: 1 base; J trimming: 0 bases; junction bases outside the gene matches: 8. CDR3 size: 18 residues. The germline V gene has CDR1 SGDLS and CDR2 YYNGEE. In nucleotides, the CDR3 is TGTGCCAGCAGCGTACCTAAGCGGGGGGGCTCTAGCACAGATACGCAGTATTTT. Its protein product is CASSVPKRGGSSTDTQYF.

The chain employs TRBV2 and TRBJ1-4, with D unresolved. Germline V gives CDR1 SNHLY, CDR2 FYNNEI. Trimming shortened V by 4 bases and J by 3 bases, and 6 bases separated the two germline ends. This CDR3 comprises 13 residues. This CDR3 is CASSATANEKLFF. CDR3 DNA: TGTGCCAGCAGTGCAACAGCTAATGAAAAACTGTTTTTT.

This chain uses TRBV4-1 with TRBJ2-2, with 9 bases matching TRBD1. The CDR3 sequence is 13 residues long. Germline CDR1 MGHRA, CDR2 YSYEKL. V gave up 11 bases and J gave up 3 bases; unmatched junction bases: 4. CDR3 nucleotide sequence: TGCGCCTCCAGGGACAGGGACACCGGGGAGCTGTTTTTT. This sequence encodes CASRDRDTGELFF.

The genes are TRBV28 and TRBJ2-1, with TRBD1 as a possible D gene (5 bases). Trimming left V 6 bases short and J 2 bases short, with 17 bases between. In germline, CDR1 is MDHEN, CDR2 SYDVKM. This CDR3 comprises 16 residues. CDR3 loop: CASRGNQGWPYNEQFF. The DNA for the CDR3 is TGTGCCAGCAGGGGTAACCAGGGCTGGCCCTACAATGAGCAGTTCTTC.

This clone appeared a single time. J is TRBJ2-1 and V is TRBV21-1. TRBV21-1 is a pseudogene segment. This CDR3 comprises 17 residues. In DNA form, the CDR3 reads TGTGCCAGCAGCAAAGCGATTTTCCCCAGGCCGGGCGGTGAGCAGTTCTTC. Its protein is CASSKAIFPRPGGEQFF.

The chain employs TRBV4-2 and TRBJ2-1; D gene ambiguous. The CDR3 loop spans 14 amino acids. V was pared by 6 bases and J by 10 bases, with 19 bases between. Germline CDR1 and CDR2: LGHNA and YNFKEQ. This CDR3 reads CASRQRVMMGEQFF. In nucleotides, the CDR3 is TGTGCCAGCAGACAACGGGTCATGATGGGGGAGCAGTTCTTC.

The chain employs TRBV28 and TRBJ2-7; 9 positions match TRBD2. This CDR3 is built from 14 residues. With V trimmed by 7 bases and J by 3 bases, 7 bases remained unmatched. The germline V gene has CDR1 MDHEN and CDR2 SYDVKM. CDR3 sequence (DNA): TGTGCCAGCACCCCAGGGACTAGCAGCTACGAGCAGTACTTC. Amino acids: CASTPGTSSYEQYF.

The rearrangement uses TRBV19 and TRBJ1-5, with a possible D match to TRBD1 (5 bases). The CDR3 sequence is 15 residues long. Trimming stripped 7 bases from V and 4 bases from J, with 17 bases between. Germline lookup yields CDR1 LNHDA and CDR2 SQIVND (reference sequence). This chain's CDR3 is CASIHTRGLNQPQHF. CDR3 DNA: TGTGCCAGTATCCACACGAGGGGCCTAAATCAGCCCCAGCATTTT. Full variable domain (rest looked up from reference TRBV19 and TRBJ1-5): DGGITQSPKYLFRKEGQNVTLSCEQNLNHDAMYWYRQDPGQGLRLIYYSQIVNDFQKGDIAEGYSVSREKKESFPLTVTSAQKNPTAFYLCASIHTRGLNQPQHFGDGTRLSIL.

As for this clone: Other DNA variants within this sample encode the same CDR3. The rearrangement links TRBV2 to TRBJ2-1; 7 nucleotides match TRBD1. The CDR3 is made up of 15 amino acids. The germline gives CDR1 SNHLY, CDR2 FYNNEI. V gave up 1 base and J gave up 2 bases; unmatched junction bases: 2. The CDR3 bases are TGTGCCAGCAGTGAAGAGGGGGCGGCCTACAATGAGCAGTTCTTC. Translating gives CASSEEGAAYNEQFF.

V usage is TRBV5-1 and J usage is TRBJ1-1; maybe TRBD1 (5 bases). V was trimmed by 0 bases and J by 3 bases, leaving 9 bases between them. Germline CDR1 is SGHRS and CDR2 is YFSETQ. The CDR3 length is 14 residues. The chain's CDR3 is CASSLVQVDTEAFF. The DNA of the CDR3 is TGCGCCAGCAGCTTGGTACAGGTAGACACTGAAGCTTTCTTT.

This clone was detected once. This sequence joins TRBV2 and TRBJ2-2; 7 bases map to TRBD1. The trim removed 6 bases at V and 0 bases at J, leaving 4 bases unmatched. The CDR3 consists of 15 residues. The germline V gene encodes CDR1 SNHLY and CDR2 FYNNEI. In DNA, the CDR3 is TGTGCCAGCAGAGAGGGACAGACGAACACCGGGGAGCTGTTTTTT. This sequence encodes CASREGQTNTGELFF.

About this clone itself: Other DNA sequences in this sample translate to the same CDR3. This sequence joins TRBV5-1 and TRBJ2-3; TRBD2 might be the D (6 bases). CDR1 is SGHRS, CDR2 YFSETQ, per germline. V was trimmed by 5 bases and J by 1 base, leaving 8 bases between them. The CDR3 loop spans 13 amino acids. The CDR3 coding sequence is TGCGCCAGCAGGGCTAGCGGCACAGATACGCAGTATTTT. It codes for CASRASGTDTQYF.

This chain uses TRBV28 with TRBJ1-1; D remains ambiguous. Germline CDR1 is MDHEN and CDR2 is SYDVKM. Deletions cut 1 base from V and 0 bases from J, with 6 bases between. The CDR3 sequence is 14 residues long. The CDR3 nucleotides are TGTGCCAGCAGTTTATTTAAGATGAACACTGAAGCTTTCTTT. This gives the protein CASSLFKMNTEAFF.

The CDR3 here is CASSLTSGGANEQFF. The DNA of the CDR3 is TGTGCCAGCAGCTTGACCAGCGGGGGGGCCAATGAGCAGTTCTTC. This chain uses TRBV5-4 with TRBJ2-1; 10 nucleotides align to TRBD2. V lost 1 base to trimming and J lost 6 bases; unmatched junction nucleotides: 4. This CDR3 spans 15 amino acids. Looked up from germline, CDR1 is SGHNT and CDR2 is YYREEE (reference sequence).